This is a list of T cell receptor beta chains from one sample in a study of beta chain features in type 1 diabetes. Assay: immunoSEQ multiplex PCR; the TCRdb copy retains only in-frame clones and omits some. The sample has more than 250,000 clones, around 15% seen once. Material: naive CD4+ T cells from blood. The receptors shown here come from a man aged 30 to 45 with type 1 diabetes. The CDR3 runs from the conserved cysteine through the conserved F or W. A D gene is named only where the DNA matches it firmly. Part of the rows lack a size; the others show once, few, many or a class for expanded clones.

J: TRBJ1-1
D: TRBD1
size: few
length: 13
V: TRBV7-9
DNA: TGTGCCAGCAGCTTAGCCCGACAGGGCGAAGCTTTCTTT
CDR3: CASSLARQGEAFF

J: TRBJ2-2
D: .
size: few
length: 12
V: TRBV6-1
DNA: TGTGCCAGCAGACTCACAGGCGGGGAGCTGTTTTTT
CDR3: CASRLTGGELFF

J: TRBJ2-1
D: TRBD2
size: .
length: 16
V: TRBV5-1
DNA: TGCGCCAGCAGCTTGGTTGGACTAGCGGGACCGGATGAGCAGTTCTTC
CDR3: CASSLVGLAGPDEQFF

J: TRBJ2-7
D: .
size: few
length: 15
V: TRBV4-3
DNA: TGCGCCAGCAGGCAGAGGATGGACTCTTCCTACGAGCAGTACTTC
CDR3: CASRQRMDSSYEQYF

J: TRBJ2-6
D: TRBD1
size: .
length: 16
V: TRBV7-9
DNA: TGTGCCAGCAGCTTAGGGGACAGGGCCGGGGCCAACGTCCTGACTTTC
CDR3: CASSLGDRAGANVLTF

J: TRBJ2-1
D: TRBD1
size: few
length: 16
V: TRBV7-2
DNA: TGTGCCAGCAGCCCCGGGACAGGGGGCGCCTACAATGAGCAGTTCTTC
CDR3: CASSPGTGGAYNEQFF

J: TRBJ1-5
D: TRBD1
size: .
length: 19
V: TRBV4-3
DNA: TGCGCCAGCAGCCTCTGGACAGGGGGCTCGGGTTCGGGTAGTCAGCCCCAGCATTTT
CDR3: CASSLWTGGSGSGSQPQHF

J: TRBJ1-4
D: .
size: .
length: 16
V: TRBV15
DNA: TGTGCCACCTATGTGGGAGTTGCACGATCTAATGAAAAACTGTTTTTT
CDR3: CATYVGVARSNEKLFF

J: TRBJ2-1
D: TRBD2
size: .
length: 15
V: TRBV5-1
DNA: TGCGCCAGCAGCTCCGGGACTAGCACCAGCAATGAGCAGTTCTTC
CDR3: CASSSGTSTSNEQFF

J: TRBJ2-6
D: .
size: few
length: 15
V: TRBV6-5
DNA: TGTGCCAGCAGTTACGAGGATTCTGGGGCCAACGTCCTGACTTTC
CDR3: CASSYEDSGANVLTF

J: TRBJ1-2
D: TRBD1
size: .
length: 14
V: TRBV5-1
DNA: TGCGCCAGCAGCCGAGAAGGGACAGGGATTGGCTACACCTTC
CDR3: CASSREGTGIGYTF

J: TRBJ2-3
D: TRBD2
size: .
length: 16
V: TRBV7-8
DNA: TGTGCCAGCAGCCCCCGTCGGACTAGCGGCACAGATACGCAGTATTTT
CDR3: CASSPRRTSGTDTQYF

J: TRBJ1-2
D: TRBD1
size: .
length: 13
V: TRBV7-2
DNA: TGTGCCAGCAGCCCGGGACAGGCACTGGGCTACACCTTC
CDR3: CASSPGQALGYTF

J: TRBJ2-1
D: .
size: .
length: 13
V: TRBV18
DNA: TGTGCCAGCTCAACCATAGGGGAGGATGAGCAGTTCTTC
CDR3: CASSTIGEDEQFF

J: TRBJ2-2
D: TRBD2
size: .
length: 15
V: TRBV5-1
DNA: TGCGCCAGCAGCCCAGGACTAGCACACACCGGGGAGCTGTTTTTT
CDR3: CASSPGLAHTGELFF

J: TRBJ2-3
D: .
size: few
length: 14
V: TRBV9
DNA: TGTGCCAGCAGCGTAGCCCCCATCACAGATACGCAGTATTTT
CDR3: CASSVAPITDTQYF

J: TRBJ2-6
D: .
size: few
length: 17
V: TRBV4-2
DNA: TGTGCCAGCAGCCAAGAGTCGTACGGTGCTGGGGCCAACGTCCTGACTTTC
CDR3: CASSQESYGAGANVLTF

J: TRBJ2-6
D: .
size: .
length: 13
V: TRBV5-1
DNA: TGCGCCAGCAGCCCTACTGGGGCCAACGTCCTGACTTTC
CDR3: CASSPTGANVLTF

J: TRBJ2-7
D: TRBD1
size: few
length: 12
V: TRBV2
DNA: TGTGCCAGCAGTGGACAGGGTTACGAGCAGTACTTC
CDR3: CASSGQGYEQYF

J: TRBJ1-4
D: .
size: .
length: 14
V: TRBV18
DNA: TGTGCCAGCTCACCAGGAGCAGGGAAGGAAAAACTGTTTTTT
CDR3: CASSPGAGKEKLFF

J: TRBJ2-6
D: .
size: .
length: 15
V: TRBV11-1
DNA: TGTGCCAGCAGCTCCCGGGTTTCTGGGGCCAACGTCCTGACTTTC
CDR3: CASSSRVSGANVLTF

J: TRBJ2-2
D: .
size: few
length: 11
V: TRBV7-3
DNA: TGTGCCAGCAGCGTAGCTGGGGAGCTGTTTTTT
CDR3: CASSVAGELFF

J: TRBJ1-2
D: TRBD1
size: .
length: 14
V: TRBV30
DNA: TGTGCCTGGAGCTCAGACAGGGGTAACTATGGCTACACCTTC
CDR3: CAWSSDRGNYGYTF

J: TRBJ1-1
D: .
size: .
length: 15
V: TRBV5-1
DNA: TGCGCCAGCGGATGGGGGGGTGGTGGGCAAACTGAAGCTTTCTTT
CDR3: CASGWGGGGQTEAFF

J: TRBJ2-5
D: .
size: .
length: 16
V: TRBV28
DNA: TGTGCCAGCAGCCCGGTTGTAGCTGCACGGGGGGAGACCCAGTACTTC
CDR3: CASSPVVAARGETQYF

J: TRBJ2-2
D: TRBD1
size: .
length: 16
V: TRBV4-3
DNA: TGCGCCAGCAGCCTAGGGACAGGCCCGAACACCGGGGAGCTGTTTTTT
CDR3: CASSLGTGPNTGELFF

J: TRBJ2-5
D: .
size: .
length: 15
V: TRBV7-2
DNA: TGTGCCAGCAGCTTGAGATACAGGTCCCAAGAGACCCAGTACTTC
CDR3: CASSLRYRSQETQYF

J: TRBJ2-2
D: .
size: few
length: 14
V: TRBV2
DNA: TGTGCCAGCAGTGCCAACTCGAACACCGGGGAGCTGTTTTTT
CDR3: CASSANSNTGELFF

J: TRBJ1-2
D: TRBD1
size: .
length: 15
V: TRBV27
DNA: TGTGCCAGCAGTTTAAGGTTCGACAGGGGCTATGGCTACACCTTC
CDR3: CASSLRFDRGYGYTF

J: TRBJ2-4
D: .
size: .
length: 13
V: TRBV9
DNA: TGTGCCAGCAGCGATCACGGGAAAAACATTCAGTACTTC
CDR3: CASSDHGKNIQYF

J: TRBJ1-1
D: .
size: .
length: 15
V: TRBV18
DNA: TGTGCCAGCTCACCACCGAGTCAGGGGTTAACTGAAGCTTTCTTT
CDR3: CASSPPSQGLTEAFF

J: TRBJ2-7
D: TRBD2
size: .
length: 14
V: TRBV29-1
DNA: TGCAGCGTTGGAAGCGGGAGAGAAACTAACGAGCAGTACTTC
CDR3: CSVGSGRETNEQYF

J: TRBJ2-7
D: .
size: few
length: 15
V: TRBV6-5
DNA: TGTGCCAGCAGTTCACCGGGACTCTCGGTCGGCGAGCAGTACTTC
CDR3: CASSSPGLSVGEQYF

J: TRBJ2-1
D: .
size: few
length: 14
V: TRBV5-1
DNA: TGCGCCAGCAAGGGCGGGACTCTTTACAATGAGCAGTTCTTC
CDR3: CASKGGTLYNEQFF

J: TRBJ2-1
D: TRBD2
size: few
length: 17
V: TRBV7-9
DNA: TGTGCCAGCAGCTTAACCTCCGGGACTACGAGCGGCAATGAGCAGTTCTTC
CDR3: CASSLTSGTTSGNEQFF

J: TRBJ1-5
D: .
size: few
length: 14
V: TRBV6-5
DNA: TGTGCCAGCAGTTACTCGAACGGAGATCAGCCCCAGCATTTT
CDR3: CASSYSNGDQPQHF

J: TRBJ2-1
D: TRBD2
size: few
length: 17
V: TRBV4-3
DNA: TGCGCCAGCAGCCAAGATAACAAGGCGGGAGGGCCTTATGAGCAGTTCTTC
CDR3: CASSQDNKAGGPYEQFF

J: TRBJ2-1
D: .
size: .
length: 16
V: TRBV25-1
DNA: TGTGCCAGCAGTGATGGTAGGGGAGGCGCCTACAATGAGCAGTTCTTC
CDR3: CASSDGRGGAYNEQFF

J: TRBJ2-5
D: .
size: few
length: 13
V: TRBV11-1
DNA: TGTGCCAGCAGCTGGAGGTACCAAGAGACCCAGTACTTC
CDR3: CASSWRYQETQYF

J: TRBJ1-4
D: .
size: .
length: 15
V: TRBV9
DNA: TGTGCCAGCAGCCCCCAGGTGGCAACTAATGAAAAACTGTTTTTT
CDR3: CASSPQVATNEKLFF

J: TRBJ1-5
D: .
size: .
length: 17
V: TRBV30
DNA: TGTGCCTGGAGTGTACGCAAGGGGCGCGGCAACCATCAGCCCCAGCATTTT
CDR3: CAWSVRKGRGNHQPQHF

J: TRBJ2-5
D: TRBD1
size: few
length: 16
V: TRBV5-4
DNA: TGTGCCAGCAGCCCGAGCGGACAGGAGTCTCGAGAGACCCAGTACTTC
CDR3: CASSPSGQESRETQYF

J: TRBJ2-7
D: TRBD2
size: once
length: 13
V: TRBV28
DNA: TGTGCCAGCAGATCGGGGGGTTCCTACGAGCAGTACTTC
CDR3: CASRSGGSYEQYF